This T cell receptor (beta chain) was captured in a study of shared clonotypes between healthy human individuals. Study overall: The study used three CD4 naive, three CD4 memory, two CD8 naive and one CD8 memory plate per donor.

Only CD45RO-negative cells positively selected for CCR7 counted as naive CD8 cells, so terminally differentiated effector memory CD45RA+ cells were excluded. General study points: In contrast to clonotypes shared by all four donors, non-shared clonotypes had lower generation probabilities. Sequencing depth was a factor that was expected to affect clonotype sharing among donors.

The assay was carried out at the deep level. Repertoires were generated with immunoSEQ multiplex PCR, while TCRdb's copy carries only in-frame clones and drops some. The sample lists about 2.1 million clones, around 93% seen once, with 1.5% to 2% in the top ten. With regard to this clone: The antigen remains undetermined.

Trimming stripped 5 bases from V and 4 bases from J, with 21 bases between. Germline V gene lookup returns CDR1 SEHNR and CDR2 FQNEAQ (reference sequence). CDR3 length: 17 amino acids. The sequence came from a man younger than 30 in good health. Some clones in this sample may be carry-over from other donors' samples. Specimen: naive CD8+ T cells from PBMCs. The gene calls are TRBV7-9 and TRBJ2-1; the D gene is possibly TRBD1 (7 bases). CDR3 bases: TGTGCCAGCAGCCCCAGGGGGGAGGCGGAGGCGTACAATGAGCAGTTCTTC. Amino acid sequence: CASSPRGEAEAYNEQFF.